This T cell receptor beta chain was identified in a study of cytomegalovirus exposure and HLA in healthy donors. The overall study: Approximately 77 million unique TCRs from HLA-typed donors were held in an early release of data.

Germline CDR1 is ENHRY and CDR2 is SYGVKD. V lost 3 bases, J lost 1 base, and 4 bases stayed unmatched. The CDR3 spans 15 residues. In this sample, this clone turned up a few times. Its specificity is not known. When sampled, the donors appeared nominally healthy, though they likely had unrecorded immune exposures. The study's findings and limits: Under in vitro conditions, a few CMV-associated chains were confirmed as specific for CMV antigens.

PCR used 60 Vbeta primers and 13 Jbeta primers. Clones were read by immunoSEQ multiplex PCR, and TCRdb kept only the in-frame ones, dropping some. The sample has some 130,000 clones, roughly 79% seen once; the top ten hold around 1.8%. The source of this sequence is a woman between 45 and 60 years old in good health and CMV-seronegative. Sequenced: PBMCs. The V gene is TRBV10-3, the J gene TRBJ2-3, with 7 bases that match TRBD1. The CDR3: CAISEGDRRTDTQYF. DNA for the CDR3: TGTGCCATCAGTGAAGGGGACAGACGCACAGATACGCAGTATTTT.